This T cell receptor beta chain originates from a study of vaccination effects on CD4 cells after COVID-19. Before any sequencing was done, the ViraFEST assay used viral peptide pools to expand antigen-specific CD4+ T cells. Cells that had been cultured for less than eleven days were the source of isolated CD4+ T cells. Every participant took two doses of the BNT162b2 or mRNA-1273 vaccine. Half-medium exchanges with IL-2 medium took place on days 3 and 7. The assay was immunoSEQ multiplex PCR, and TCRdb's table has in-frame clones only and misses some. In the table there are 29,000 or so clones, around 74% of which are singletons. Study-wide results and limits: Late post-vaccination, clones induced by infection and those induced by vaccine underwent marked clonal contraction.

Germline CDR1 SGHAT, CDR2 FQDESV (reference sequence). The V end was cut by 3 bases, the J end by 3 bases, with 8 bases between. The CDR3 length is 13 residues. This clone rates as medium-sized. Its antigen is not identified. This receptor was taken from a human donor who received a COVID-19 vaccine. The sample in question was CD4+ T cells from PBMCs cultured with HCoV-OC43 spike peptides, obtained after COVID-19 vaccination. Subset denoted: HCoV-OC43 spike overlapping peptide pool stimulation. The chain recombines TRBV11-1 with TRBJ1-1, with D unclear. The DNA of the CDR3 is TGTGCCAGCAGCTTCAAGGGCGACACTGAAGCTTTCTTT. Protein sequence: CASSFKGDTEAFF.